This T cell receptor beta chain stems from a study of T cell responses to AZD1222 COVID-19 vaccine. Study-wide findings and caveats: Reportedly, nearly half the spike-specific TCRs target unmutated variant regions. Spike-specific TCR breadth and depth went up after people got two AZD1222 doses. A mostly white British donor set with more females was recruited, and clonal diversity was possibly underestimated. Baseline seropositivity occurred in only 5 to 7 AZD1222 recipients.

This clone was observed a handful of times. Its antigen is unknown. CDR1 is MNHEY and CDR2 is SVGAGI in the germline V gene. V dropped 7 bases and J dropped 4 bases, with 16 bases sitting between them. The CDR3 consists of 14 residues. This table comes from immunoSEQ multiplex PCR, and its TCRdb copy is limited to in-frame clones, with some not included. The sample records tens of thousands of clones, about nine tenths being singletons. Material: peripheral blood, obtained on day 0 of MenACWY control vaccination. The J gene is TRBJ1-1, the V gene TRBV6-5; the D gene is possibly TRBD1 (5 bases). This TCR came from an adult in good health. CDR3: CASILTETGTEAFF. The CDR3 DNA reads as TGTGCCAGCATTCTAACTGAAACAGGCACTGAAGCTTTCTTT.